One sample yielded the 10 T cell receptor beta chains listed below, sequenced in a study of preoperative IRX-2 immunotherapy in early breast cancer. Assay used: immunoSEQ multiplex PCR; TCRdb lists only in-frame clones, some missing. The table lists under 15,000 clones, approximately 91% of them singletons. Described treatment: preoperative locoregional IRX-2 cytokine immunotherapy. Collection took place from a patient treated with IRX-2 immunotherapy. The origin of the receptors is a human donor with breast cancer.

The CDR3 DNA sequence: TGTGCCAGTAGTAACCGACAGGGTAGCTACACCTTC. Its protein is CASSNRQGSYTF. The V and J genes are TRBV19 and TRBJ1-2; the match to TRBD1 covers 7 bases. CDR1 is LNHDA and CDR2 is SQIVND in the germline V gene (reference sequence). V shed 4 bases, J shed 9 bases, and the junction held 5 bases outside the gene matches. This CDR3 comprises 12 residues.

The genes are TRBV5-1 and TRBJ1-1; a weak D match, TRBD1 (5 bases). The CDR3 loop spans 15 amino acids. Trimming left V 4 bases short and J 5 bases short, with 18 bases between. Germline V gene sequence: CDR1 SGHRS, CDR2 YFSETQ. The CDR3 protein is CASSPEGRGRTEAFF. CDR3 nucleotides: TGCGCCAGCAGCCCGGAGGGTAGGGGAAGGACTGAAGCTTTCTTT.

This chain connects TRBV5-5 to TRBJ2-1; 8 bases align to TRBD1. The CDR3 loop spans 17 amino acids. Germline-derived CDR1 and CDR2 are SGHKS and YYEKEE (reference sequence). V lost 4 bases to trimming and J lost 6 bases; unmatched junction nucleotides: 15. This CDR3 is CASSSRTGRLLGNEQFF. CDR3 nucleotides: TGTGCCAGCAGCAGCCGGACAGGGAGGCTATTGGGCAATGAGCAGTTCTTC.

The rearrangement links TRBV27 to TRBJ1-2; 8 bases are shared with TRBD1. Germline values: CDR1 MNHEY, CDR2 SMNVEV (reference sequence). The CDR3 totals 13 residues. The trim removed 5 bases at V and 8 bases at J, leaving 7 bases unmatched. DNA for the CDR3: TGTGCCAGCAGTCCCCGGACAGGGCTCGGCTACACCTTC. It encodes CASSPRTGLGYTF.

The chain uses TRBV2 and TRBJ1-2, with 7 bases matching TRBD1. Germline V CDR1 and CDR2: SNHLY, FYNNEI. The V and J ends lost 4 bases and 7 bases, in that order; junction bases with no gene match: 9. The CDR3 consists of 14 residues. The CDR3: CASSGTGPPPGYTF. CDR3 bases: TGTGCCAGCAGTGGGACAGGCCCCCCCCCTGGCTACACCTTC.

V and J are TRBV25-1 and TRBJ2-4; D is unclear. Per the germline V gene, CDR1 is MGHDK and CDR2 is SYGVNS. The CDR3 is 15 residues long. V was shortened by 1 base and J by 1 base, with 8 bases between the two germline ends. CDR3 loop: CASSEFSVAKNIQYF. DNA of the CDR3: TGTGCCAGCAGTGAATTCAGCGTGGCCAAAAACATTCAGTACTTC.

This rearrangement joins TRBV29-1 to TRBJ2-1; D is uncertain. This CDR3 is 13 amino acids long. Looked up from germline, CDR1 is SQVTM and CDR2 is ANQGSEA. Trimming stripped 3 bases from V and 4 bases from J, with 10 bases between. Here the CDR3 DNA reads TGCAGCGTTGACAGCATACCTTACAATGAGCAGTTCTTC. Residues: CSVDSIPYNEQFF.

The rearrangement links TRBV6-1 to TRBJ1-5; D call uncertain. V gave up 4 bases and J gave up 11 bases, with 15 bases separating them. Germline V gives CDR1 MNHNS, CDR2 SASEGT. The CDR3 length is 13 residues. CDR3 coding DNA: TGTGCCAGCAGTGTTGCGACCCCCGAGGCCCAGCATTTT. The encoded protein is CASSVATPEAQHF.

This clone turned up a few times. The CDR3 DNA follows: TGTGCCAGCAGCTTAGAGGGTGGTCGGGGGGACGTCGATGGCTACACCTTC. It codes for CASSLEGGRGDVDGYTF. The chain couples TRBV11-3 to TRBJ1-2; D may be TRBD1 (5 bases). V gave up 0 bases and J gave up 6 bases, with 20 bases separating them. Germline loops: CDR1 SGHNT, CDR2 YENEEA. The CDR3 loop spans 17 amino acids.

This clone was detected a few times. The genes are TRBV11-3 and TRBJ1-3, with D possibly being TRBD1 (5 bases). The germline gives CDR1 SGHNT, CDR2 YENEEA. V was pared by 5 bases and J by 0 bases, with 11 bases between. The CDR3 has 15 residues. CDR3 nucleotides: TGTGCCAGCAGCCAAGGGGCCCACTCTGGAAACACCATATATTTT. This codes for CASSQGAHSGNTIYF.